These 26 T cell receptor beta chains were sequenced from one sample in a study of PD-1 blockade in classical Hodgkin lymphoma. The time point here: cycle 4 day 1 (C4D1), after 6 weeks of nivolumab. Each patient relapsed following autologous stem cell transplantation, and prior brentuximab vedotin exposure differed. Only in-frame clones appear in the TCRdb table, and some are missing; sequencing was by immunoSEQ multiplex PCR. The table lists tens of thousands of clones, around 80% of them singletons, with 9.4% in the top ten. The starting material was peripheral blood mononuclear cells (PBMCs), obtained before the fourth cycle of nivolumab. Every receptor here comes from a human donor with classical Hodgkin lymphoma.

The chain employs TRBV29-1 and TRBJ2-1, with D unclear. Trimming left V 4 bases short and J 8 bases short, with 12 bases between. CDR1 and CDR2 (germline): SQVTM, ANQGSEA. The CDR3 loop spans 12 amino acids. The CDR3 DNA follows: TGCAGCGTTGCGCTTGGGGTGTATGAGCAGTTCTTC. Its translation: CSVALGVYEQFF.

The chain uses TRBV6-5 and TRBJ1-5; TRBD1 matches at 9 bases. V trimming: 4 bases; J trimming: 5 bases; junction bases outside the gene matches: 3. This CDR3 is built from 14 residues. Germline CDR1 and CDR2: MNHEY and SVGAGI. The CDR3 DNA sequence: TGTGCCAGCAGTTCACGGGACAGGGATCAGCCCCAGCATTTT. Translated, it gives CASSSRDRDQPQHF.

V gene TRBV10-3 combines with J gene TRBJ1-2; tentatively, D is TRBD1 (6 bases). Germline CDR1 is ENHRY and CDR2 is SYGVKD. The V gene lost 3 bases and the J gene lost 6 bases, with 14 bases spanning the gap. CDR3 length: 14 amino acids. The CDR3 is CAISETGQENGYTF. The CDR3 DNA follows: TGTGCCATCAGTGAAACAGGGCAAGAAAATGGCTACACCTTC.

V usage is TRBV11-2 and J usage is TRBJ1-2; 8 bases map to TRBD1. This CDR3 has 15 residues. Germline V gene lookup returns CDR1 SGHAT and CDR2 FQNNGV. The junction had 13 bases not matched to a gene; V was cut back by 5 bases and J by 8 bases. CDR3 nucleotides: TGTGCCAGCAGCCCTCGAAGGACAGGGATAGGGGGCTACACCTTC. The encoded protein is CASSPRRTGIGGYTF.

This chain joins TRBV6-5 and TRBJ1-2, with 8 bases fitting TRBD1. The CDR3 sequence is 14 residues long. The V segment lost 9 bases and the J segment 4 bases; nucleotides outside the gene matches: 10. Germline V CDR1 and CDR2: MNHEY, SVGAGI. CDR3 loop: CASTDLDRAYGYTF. In DNA, the CDR3 is TGTGCCAGTACTGACCTGGACAGGGCCTATGGCTACACCTTC.

The rearrangement links TRBV6-5 to TRBJ2-7; D is perhaps TRBD2 (6 bases). This CDR3 is 15 amino acids long. Germline V gene sequence: CDR1 MNHEY, CDR2 SVGAGI. Trimming pared 5 bases from V and 1 base from J, leaving 15 bases between. CDR3 amino acids: CASSAGRIISYEQYF. CDR3 DNA: TGTGCCAGCAGTGCGGGACGGATAATTTCCTACGAGCAGTACTTC.

This chain links TRBV5-8 with TRBJ2-7, with D tentatively TRBD1 (6 bases). Per the germline V gene, CDR1 is SGHTS and CDR2 is YDEGEE. This CDR3 is 15 amino acids long. With 4 bases removed from V and 3 bases from J, the gap between germline ends came to 17 bases. The CDR3 region is CASSRTGRRSYEQYF. The CDR3 DNA reads as TGTGCCAGCAGCCGCACAGGGAGACGGAGCTACGAGCAGTACTTC.

This rearrangement joins TRBV11-3 to TRBJ2-3; D unclear. CDR1 and CDR2 (germline): SGHNT, YENEEA. V lost 5 bases and J 0 bases, leaving 9 bases between the germline ends. The CDR3 is made up of 14 amino acids. CDR3 in amino acids: CASSLSYSTDTQYF. In DNA form, the CDR3 reads TGTGCCAGCAGCCTATCTTATAGCACAGATACGCAGTATTTT.

The rearrangement links TRBV6-1 to TRBJ1-2, with D possibly TRBD1 on 5 matching bases. CDR1 and CDR2 (germline): MNHNS, SASEGT. Trimming stripped 2 bases from V and 2 bases from J, with 9 bases between. The CDR3 is 14 amino acids. The CDR3 region has the DNA TGTGCCAGCAGTGAATACGACAGAAACTATGGCTACACCTTC. Residues: CASSEYDRNYGYTF.

The chain combines TRBV28 with TRBJ1-5; TRBD1 is a possible D gene (5 bases). Between the trimmed V and J ends, which lost 2 bases and 0 bases, there was a span of 14 bases. The germline V gene encodes CDR1 MDHEN and CDR2 SYDVKM. The CDR3 covers 17 residues. CDR3 residues: CASSLNGDRYSNQPQHF. The CDR3 nucleotides are TGTGCCAGCAGTTTAAACGGTGACAGATATAGCAATCAGCCCCAGCATTTT.

V is TRBV10-3 and J is TRBJ2-7, with D uncertain. The CDR3 contains 14 residues. CDR1 and CDR2 (germline): ENHRY, SYGVKD. Trimming removed 1 base at V and 3 bases at J, with 10 bases between. Here the CDR3 DNA reads TGTGCCATCAGTGAGTTTCAGTTTGTCTACGAGCAGTACTTC. It is translated as CAISEFQFVYEQYF.

The sample holds one count of this clone. The chain joins TRBV10-3 to TRBJ1-6; D remains unclear. The CDR3 loop spans 14 amino acids. Trimming shortened V by 3 bases and J by 8 bases, and 11 bases separated the two germline ends. The germline V gene has CDR1 ENHRY and CDR2 SYGVKD. DNA of the CDR3: TGTGCCATCAGTGACACAACATTGGATTCACCCCTCCACTTT. Amino acid sequence: CAISDTTLDSPLHF.

V usage is TRBV29-1 and J usage is TRBJ1-2; TRBD1 matches at 9 bases. There are 14 residues in the CDR3. V lost 0 bases, J lost 6 bases, and 5 bases stayed unmatched. The germline CDR1 and CDR2 sequences are SQVTM and ANQGSEA. CDR3 sequence: CSVEDRHRGHGYTF. CDR3 bases: TGCAGCGTTGAAGATCGGCACAGGGGGCATGGCTACACCTTC.

The V gene is TRBV7-9, the J gene TRBJ2-1; TRBD2 matches at 8 bases. Unmatched junction bases numbered 8, after V lost 7 bases and J lost 3 bases. Germline V gene sequence: CDR1 SEHNR, CDR2 FQNEAQ (reference sequence). CDR3 length equals 15 residues. The CDR3 protein is CASTPGLAGYNEQFF. The CDR3 DNA is TGTGCCAGCACCCCCGGACTAGCAGGCTACAATGAGCAGTTCTTC. Based on the CDR3 plus reference TRBV7-9 and TRBJ2-1, the full variable domain is DTGVSQNPRHKITKRGQNVTFRCDPISEHNRLYWYRQTLGQGPEFLTYFQNEAQLEKSRLLSDRFSAERPKGSFSTLEIQRTEQGDSAMYLCASTPGLAGYNEQFFGPGTRLTVL.

The chain carries TRBV10-3 and TRBJ2-7; 8 bases are shared with TRBD1. Losses at the gene ends were 10 bases for V and 5 bases for J; bases not matched to a gene: 10. Germline-derived CDR1 and CDR2 are ENHRY and SYGVKD. There are 13 residues in the CDR3. CDR3 coding DNA: TGTGCCACTACCAGGGGGCGAGATGACGAGCAGTACTTC. The encoded protein is CATTRGRDDEQYF.

The chain uses TRBV10-3 and TRBJ1-4; 7 nucleotides line up with TRBD1. This CDR3 spans 14 amino acids. Germline-derived CDR1 and CDR2 are ENHRY and SYGVKD. V trimming: 6 bases; J trimming: 4 bases; junction bases outside the gene matches: 5. The CDR3 region has the DNA TGTGCCATCAGGGGGACAGATGTTAATGAAAAACTGTTTTTT. Its protein is CAIRGTDVNEKLFF.

The chain is built from TRBV30 and TRBJ2-2, with D possibly being TRBD2 (6 bases). The CDR3 contains 12 residues. The V end lost 8 bases, the J end lost 3 bases, and 10 bases lay between the germline ends. Germline V gives CDR1 GTSNPN, CDR2 SVGIG (reference sequence). The CDR3 protein is CAGTPHTGELFF. CDR3 coding DNA: TGTGCCGGGACTCCCCACACCGGGGAGCTGTTTTTT.

The V and J genes are TRBV7-2 and TRBJ2-3; D is uncertain. In germline, CDR1 is SGHTA, CDR2 FQGNSA. V was shortened by 3 bases and J by 2 bases, with 6 bases between the two germline ends. CDR3 length: 13 residues. The CDR3 spells CASSFGPTDTQYF. The CDR3 DNA reads TGTGCCAGCAGCTTCGGTCCCACAGATACGCAGTATTTT.

The gene calls are TRBV29-1 and TRBJ2-1; the D gene is possibly TRBD1 (6 bases). V shed 8 bases and J shed 5 bases, with 19 bases lying between them. In germline, CDR1 is SQVTM, CDR2 ANQGSEA. CDR3 length: 14 amino acids. The CDR3 coding sequence is TGCAGCTCAGGCGGGCAGGGGCAAAACAATGAGCAGTTCTTC. This codes for CSSGGQGQNNEQFF.

The rearrangement links TRBV5-5 to TRBJ1-5, with D unresolved. Germline CDR1 and CDR2: SGHKS and YYEKEE (reference sequence). The CDR3 is 14 residues long. Trimming took off 3 bases at V and 1 base at J, with 8 bases between the two ends. The CDR3 region has the DNA TGTGCCAGCAGCTACGGACGGAGCAATCAGCCCCAGCATTTT. Its protein product is CASSYGRSNQPQHF.

This clone qualifies as medium-sized. The chain recombines TRBV6-5 with TRBJ1-6; TRBD1 agrees at 9 bases. The CDR3 is 14 residues long. Germline CDR1 is MNHEY and CDR2 is SVGAGI. V trimming: 5 bases; J trimming: 10 bases; junction bases outside the gene matches: 6. CDR3: CASSRDRVGSPLHF. As DNA, the CDR3 is TGTGCCAGCAGTAGGGACAGGGTGGGGTCACCCCTCCACTTT.

This chain uses TRBV5-1 with TRBJ2-1; TRBD2 is a possible D gene (6 bases). Trimming stripped 0 bases from V and 3 bases from J, with 10 bases between. The germline CDR1 and CDR2 sequences are SGHRS and YFSETQ. The CDR3 contains 15 residues. The CDR3 here is CASSLVAGRYNEQFF. CDR3 in DNA: TGCGCCAGCAGCTTGGTTGCGGGACGCTACAATGAGCAGTTCTTC.

V usage is TRBV30 and J usage is TRBJ2-1, with TRBD1 matching over 8 bases. The J segment lost 6 bases and the V segment lost 2 bases, leaving 6 bases of the junction unmatched. Germline V gene sequence: CDR1 GTSNPN, CDR2 SVGIG (reference sequence). The CDR3 is 14 amino acids. CDR3 coding DNA: TGTGCCTGGAGTACCCAGGACAGGGTCAATGAGCAGTTCTTC. The encoded protein is CAWSTQDRVNEQFF.

Points on this clone: The same CDR3 arises from other DNA sequences in this sample as well. The J gene is TRBJ1-5, the V gene TRBV6-5; 8 bases fit TRBD1. The CDR3 length is 14 residues. With V trimmed by 6 bases and J by 4 bases, 5 bases remained unmatched. Germline assignment: CDR1 MNHEY and CDR2 SVGAGI. For the CDR3, the DNA is TGTGCCAGCAGGAGGACAGGGCGAAATCAGCCCCAGCATTTT. Translation gives CASRRTGRNQPQHF.

The V gene is TRBV28, the J gene TRBJ2-1, with TRBD2 as a possible D gene (6 bases). Germline V lookup: CDR1 MDHEN, CDR2 SYDVKM. The CDR3 extends over 16 amino acids. V shed 2 bases and J shed 0 bases, with 11 bases lying between them. In DNA form, the CDR3 reads TGTGCCAGCAGTTTAATCGGACTAAGCTCCTACAATGAGCAGTTCTTC. This gives the protein CASSLIGLSSYNEQFF. Filled out from reference TRBV28 and TRBJ2-1, the complete variable domain reads DVKVTQSSRYLVKRTGEKVFLECVQDMDHENMFWYRQDPGLGLRLIYFSYDVKMKEKGDIPEGYSVSREKKERFSLILESASTNQTSMYLCASSLIGLSSYNEQFFGPGTRLTVL.

This clone was seen more than once but under ten times. The chain is built from TRBV10-3 and TRBJ2-2, with D possibly being TRBD2 (6 bases). The V gene lost 11 bases and the J gene lost 5 bases, with 15 bases spanning the gap. Germline V gene sequence: CDR1 ENHRY, CDR2 SYGVKD. The CDR3 loop spans 13 amino acids. The CDR3 protein is CASTASETGELFF. The CDR3 nucleotides are TGTGCCTCTACCGCTAGCGAAACCGGGGAGCTGTTTTTT.